This paragraph reports one T cell receptor beta chain. Its matching antigen is unknown. Per the germline V gene, CDR1 is SGHVS and CDR2 is FNYEAQ. CDR3 size: 13 residues. The ends were cut back, 4 bases at V and 7 bases at J, with 11 bases in the middle. The sample belongs to a study of shared clonotypes between healthy human individuals. Points from the study as a whole: Memory subsets generally showed smaller estimated richness than naive subsets did. The generation probabilities recorded for non-shared clonotypes fell below those of clonotypes shared by all four donors.

Assay used: immunoSEQ multiplex PCR; TCRdb lists only in-frame clones, some missing. The sample holds about 2.4 million clones, approximately 93% seen once. Sequencing used naive CD4+ T cells from PBMCs. The subset denotes: CD45RA+ positively selected. J is TRBJ2-1 and V is TRBV7-6; possibly TRBD1 or TRBD2 for D (5 bases each). This sequence originates from a man aged 18-30 years in good health. Some clones in this sample may be carry-over from other donors' samples. CDR3 DNA: TGTGCCAGCAGCTCGGGACCGGGGAATGAGCAGTTCTTC. Its protein is CASSSGPGNEQFF.